The subject of this entry is one T cell receptor beta chain. In the study's own analysis: Scientists estimated how many nucleated cells there were by amplifying reference gene primers. Clones were read by immunoSEQ multiplex PCR, and TCRdb kept only the in-frame ones, dropping some. V and J calls and clone size are those listed in that table; D and trimming were worked out from the DNA. The table records 200,000 to 250,000 clones, roughly 80% of them present only once. The data stem from a study of blood T cell repertoires in COVID-19. Study-level background: Material from acute and convalescent COVID-19 was sourced from the United States, Italy and Spain. Sample material is recorded as cDNA or gDNA derived from T cells, B-cell-depleted T cells, or PBMCs.

Looked up from germline, CDR1 is LGHNA and CDR2 is YNFKEQ. V dropped 1 base and J dropped 6 bases, with 16 bases sitting between them. The CDR3 extends over 17 amino acids. This TCR was sampled from a woman at least 80 years old with active or convalescent COVID-19. Sequencing was done on a sample of peripheral blood. The J gene is TRBJ1-6, the V gene TRBV4-2; no firm D call. In DNA form, the CDR3 reads TGTGCCAGCAGCCAAGTAGCAGGCCGGGCGGGTAATTCACCCCTCCACTTT. It is translated as CASSQVAGRAGNSPLHF.